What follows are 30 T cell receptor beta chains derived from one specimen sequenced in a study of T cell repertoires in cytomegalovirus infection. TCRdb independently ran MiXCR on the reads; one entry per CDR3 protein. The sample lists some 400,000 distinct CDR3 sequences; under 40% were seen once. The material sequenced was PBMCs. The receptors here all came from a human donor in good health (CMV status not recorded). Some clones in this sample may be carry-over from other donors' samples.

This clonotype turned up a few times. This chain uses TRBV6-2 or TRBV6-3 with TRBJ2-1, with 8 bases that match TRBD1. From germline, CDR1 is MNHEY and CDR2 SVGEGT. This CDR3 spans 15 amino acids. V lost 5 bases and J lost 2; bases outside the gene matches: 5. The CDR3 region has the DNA TGTGCCAGCAGTCACGGACAGGGACCCTACAATGAGCAGTTCTTC. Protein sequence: CASSHGQGPYNEQFF.

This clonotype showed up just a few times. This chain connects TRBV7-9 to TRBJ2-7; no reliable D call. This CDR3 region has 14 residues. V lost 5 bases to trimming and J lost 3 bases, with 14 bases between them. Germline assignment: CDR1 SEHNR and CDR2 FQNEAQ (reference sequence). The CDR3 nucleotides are TGTGCCAGCAGCCCCCCGGTACAGAGCTACGAGCAGTACTTC. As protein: CASSPPVQSYEQYF.

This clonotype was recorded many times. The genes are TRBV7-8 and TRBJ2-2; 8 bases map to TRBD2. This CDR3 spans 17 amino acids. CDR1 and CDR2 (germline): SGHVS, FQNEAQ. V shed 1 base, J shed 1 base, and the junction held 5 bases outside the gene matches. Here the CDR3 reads CASSLVGGAGNTGELFF. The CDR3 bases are TGTGCCAGCAGCTTAGTCGGGGGGGCCGGGAACACCGGGGAGCTGTTTTTT.

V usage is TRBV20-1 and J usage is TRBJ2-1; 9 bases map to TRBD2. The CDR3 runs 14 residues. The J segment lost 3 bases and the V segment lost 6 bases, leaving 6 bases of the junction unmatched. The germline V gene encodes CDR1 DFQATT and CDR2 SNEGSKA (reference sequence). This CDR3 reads CSAPTSGDYNEQFF. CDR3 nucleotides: TGCAGTGCACCGACTAGCGGAGACTACAATGAGCAGTTCTTC.

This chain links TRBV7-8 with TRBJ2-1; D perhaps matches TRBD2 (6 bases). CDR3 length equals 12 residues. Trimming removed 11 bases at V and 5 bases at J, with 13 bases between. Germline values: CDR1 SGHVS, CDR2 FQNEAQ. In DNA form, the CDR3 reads TGTGCCTGCGGGAAGGGAAACAATGAGCAGTTCTTC. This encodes CACGKGNNEQFF.

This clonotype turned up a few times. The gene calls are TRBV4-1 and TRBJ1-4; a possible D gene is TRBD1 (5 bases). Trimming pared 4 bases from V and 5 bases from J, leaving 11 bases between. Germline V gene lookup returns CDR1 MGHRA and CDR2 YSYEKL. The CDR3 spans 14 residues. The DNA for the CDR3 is TGCGCCAGCAGCCTGACAGCATGGAATGAAAAACTGTTTTTT. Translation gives CASSLTAWNEKLFF.

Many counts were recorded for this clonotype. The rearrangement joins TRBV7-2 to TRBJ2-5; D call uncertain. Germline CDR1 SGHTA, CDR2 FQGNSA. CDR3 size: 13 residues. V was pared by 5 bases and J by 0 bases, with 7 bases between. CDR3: CASSRGHQETQYF. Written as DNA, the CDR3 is TGTGCCAGCAGCCGAGGCCACCAAGAGACCCAGTACTTC.

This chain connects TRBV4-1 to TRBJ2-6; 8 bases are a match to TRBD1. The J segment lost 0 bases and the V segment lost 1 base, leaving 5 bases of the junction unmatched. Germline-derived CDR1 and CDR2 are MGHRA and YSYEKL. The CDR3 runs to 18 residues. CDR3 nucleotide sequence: TGCGCCAGCAGCCAAGGACAGGGGCCATCCTCTGGGGCCAACGTCCTGACTTTC. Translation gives CASSQGQGPSSGANVLTF.

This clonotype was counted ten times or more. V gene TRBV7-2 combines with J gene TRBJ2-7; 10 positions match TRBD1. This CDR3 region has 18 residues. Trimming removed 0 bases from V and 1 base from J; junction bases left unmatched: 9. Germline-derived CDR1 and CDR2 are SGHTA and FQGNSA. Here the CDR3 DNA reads TGTGCCAGCAGCTTAGCGCCCGGACAGGGGGAGTGGTCCTACGAGCAGTACTTC. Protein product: CASSLAPGQGEWSYEQYF.

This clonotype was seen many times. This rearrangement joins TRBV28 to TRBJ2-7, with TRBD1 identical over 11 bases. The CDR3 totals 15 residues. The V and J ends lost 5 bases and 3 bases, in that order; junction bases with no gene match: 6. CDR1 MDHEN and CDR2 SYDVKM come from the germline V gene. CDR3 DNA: TGTGCCAGCAGTACGGCCGGGACAGGGGGCTACGAGCAGTACTTC. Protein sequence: CASSTAGTGGYEQYF.

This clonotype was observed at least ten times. The CDR3, as DNA: TGTGCCAGCAGCTTAGCAGGGTTGGATGGCTACACCTTC. Translation: CASSLAGLDGYTF. This chain connects TRBV7-2 to TRBJ1-2; D remains unclear. The germline V gene has CDR1 SGHTA and CDR2 FQGNSA. The germline V and J ends were trimmed by 0 bases and 6 bases, with 8 bases remaining between them. CDR3 size: 13 residues. Based on the CDR3 plus reference TRBV7-2 and TRBJ1-2, the full variable domain is GAGVSQSPSNKVTEKGKDVELRCDPISGHTALYWYRQSLGQGLEFLIYFQGNSAPDKSGLPSDRFSAERTGGSVSTLTIQRTQQEDSAVYLCASSLAGLDGYTFGSGTRLTVV.

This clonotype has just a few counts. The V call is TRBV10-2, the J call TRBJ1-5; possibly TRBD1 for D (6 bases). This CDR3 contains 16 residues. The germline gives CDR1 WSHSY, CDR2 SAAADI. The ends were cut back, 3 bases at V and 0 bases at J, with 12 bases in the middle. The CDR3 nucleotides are TGCGCCAGCAGTGAAAGGACAGTAAGTAGCAATCAGCCCCAGCATTTT. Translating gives CASSERTVSSNQPQHF.

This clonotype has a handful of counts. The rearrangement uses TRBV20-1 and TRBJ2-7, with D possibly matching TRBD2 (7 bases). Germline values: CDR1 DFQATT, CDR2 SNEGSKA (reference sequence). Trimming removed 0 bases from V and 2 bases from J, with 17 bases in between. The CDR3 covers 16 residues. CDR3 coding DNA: TGCAGTGCTAGAGATGAGGGAGGGGGTTTGGCCTACGAGCAGTACTTC. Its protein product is CSARDEGGGLAYEQYF.

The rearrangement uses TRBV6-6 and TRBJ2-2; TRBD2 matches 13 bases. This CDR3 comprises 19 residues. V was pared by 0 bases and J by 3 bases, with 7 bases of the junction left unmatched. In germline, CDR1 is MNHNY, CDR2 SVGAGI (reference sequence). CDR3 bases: TGTGCCAGCAGTTACTCCTTAGGGACTAGCGGGGCCGACACCGGGGAGCTGTTTTTT. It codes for CASSYSLGTSGADTGELFF.

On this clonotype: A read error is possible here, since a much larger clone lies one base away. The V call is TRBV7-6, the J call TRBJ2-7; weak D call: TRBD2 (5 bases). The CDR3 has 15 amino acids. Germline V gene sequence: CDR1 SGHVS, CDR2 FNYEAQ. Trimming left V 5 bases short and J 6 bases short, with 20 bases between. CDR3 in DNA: TGTGCCAGCAGCCCACCGGGAATAGAGTACTCCGAGCAGTACTTC. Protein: CASSPPGIEYSEQYF.

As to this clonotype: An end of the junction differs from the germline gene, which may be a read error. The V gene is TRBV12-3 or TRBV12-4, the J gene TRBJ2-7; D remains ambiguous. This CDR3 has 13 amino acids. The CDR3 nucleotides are TGTGCCAGCGGTTTAGGTCACCCCTACGAGCAGTACTTC. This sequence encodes CASGLGHPYEQYF.

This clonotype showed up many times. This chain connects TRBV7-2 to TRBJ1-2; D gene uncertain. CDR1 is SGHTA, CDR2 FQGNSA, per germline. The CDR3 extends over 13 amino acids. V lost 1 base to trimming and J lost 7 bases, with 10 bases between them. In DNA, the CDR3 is TGTGCCAGCAGCTTAGAGAGCCGCCGTGGCTACACCTTC. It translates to CASSLESRRGYTF.

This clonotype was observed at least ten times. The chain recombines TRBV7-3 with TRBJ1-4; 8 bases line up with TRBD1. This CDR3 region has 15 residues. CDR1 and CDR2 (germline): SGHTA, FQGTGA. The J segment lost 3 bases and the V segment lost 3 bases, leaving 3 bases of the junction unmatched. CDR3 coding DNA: TGTGCCAGCAGCTTGGACAGGGCGGCTAATGAAAAACTGTTTTTT. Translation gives CASSLDRAANEKLFF.

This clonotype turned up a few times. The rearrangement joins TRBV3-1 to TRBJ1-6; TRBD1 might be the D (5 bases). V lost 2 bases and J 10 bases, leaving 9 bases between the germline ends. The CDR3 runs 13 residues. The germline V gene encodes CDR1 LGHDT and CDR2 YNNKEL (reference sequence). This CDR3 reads CASSQQGNSPLHF. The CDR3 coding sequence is TGTGCCAGCAGCCAACAGGGAAACTCACCCCTCCACTTT.

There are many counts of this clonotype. CDR3: CASSPSRGGASYEQYF. In DNA form, the CDR3 reads TGTGCCAGCAGCCCCTCCCGGGGTGGGGCTTCCTACGAGCAGTACTTC. This sequence joins TRBV7-8 and TRBJ2-7; D may correspond to TRBD1 or TRBD2 (5 bases each). The CDR3 has 16 residues. V was trimmed by 5 bases and J by 1 base, leaving 18 bases between them. Germline values: CDR1 SGHVS, CDR2 FQNEAQ.

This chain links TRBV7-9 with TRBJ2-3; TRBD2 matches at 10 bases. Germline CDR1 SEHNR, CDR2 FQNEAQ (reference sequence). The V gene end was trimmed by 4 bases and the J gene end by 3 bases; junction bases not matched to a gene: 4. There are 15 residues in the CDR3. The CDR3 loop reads CASSSGLAKTDTQYF. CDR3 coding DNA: TGTGCCAGCAGCTCGGGACTAGCGAAGACAGATACGCAGTATTTT.

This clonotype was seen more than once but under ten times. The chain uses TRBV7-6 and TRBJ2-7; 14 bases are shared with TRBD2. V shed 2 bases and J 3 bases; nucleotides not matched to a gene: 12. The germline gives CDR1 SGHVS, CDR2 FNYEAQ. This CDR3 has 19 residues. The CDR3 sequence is CASSLRPTSGGALDYEQYF. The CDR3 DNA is TGTGCCAGCAGCTTACGTCCGACTAGCGGGGGGGCCCTTGACTACGAGCAGTACTTC.

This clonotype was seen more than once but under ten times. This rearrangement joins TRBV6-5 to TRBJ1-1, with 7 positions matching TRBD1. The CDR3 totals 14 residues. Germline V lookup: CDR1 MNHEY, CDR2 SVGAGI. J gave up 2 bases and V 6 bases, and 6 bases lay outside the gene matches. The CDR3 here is CASRSGTDNTEAFF. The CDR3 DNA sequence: TGTGCCAGCAGGTCCGGGACAGATAACACTGAAGCTTTCTTT.

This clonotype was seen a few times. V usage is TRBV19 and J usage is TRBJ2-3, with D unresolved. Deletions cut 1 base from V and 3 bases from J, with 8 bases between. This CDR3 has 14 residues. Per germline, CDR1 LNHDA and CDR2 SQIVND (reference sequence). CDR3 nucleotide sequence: TGTGCCAGTAGTATAGTGGGTAAAACAGATACGCAGTATTTT. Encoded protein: CASSIVGKTDTQYF.

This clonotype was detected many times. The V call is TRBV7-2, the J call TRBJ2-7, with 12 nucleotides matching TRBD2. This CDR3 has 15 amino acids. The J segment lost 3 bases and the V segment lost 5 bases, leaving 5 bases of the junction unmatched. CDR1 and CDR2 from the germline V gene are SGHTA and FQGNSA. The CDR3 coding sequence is TGTGCCAGCAGCCTAACTAGCGGGGGGTTCTACGAGCAGTACTTC. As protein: CASSLTSGGFYEQYF.

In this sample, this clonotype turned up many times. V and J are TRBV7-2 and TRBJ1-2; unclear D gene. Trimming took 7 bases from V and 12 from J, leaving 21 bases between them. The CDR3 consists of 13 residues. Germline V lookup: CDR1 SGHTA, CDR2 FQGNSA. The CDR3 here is CASNAWTDLWHTF. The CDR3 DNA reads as TGTGCCAGCAACGCTTGGACTGATTTGTGGCACACCTTC.

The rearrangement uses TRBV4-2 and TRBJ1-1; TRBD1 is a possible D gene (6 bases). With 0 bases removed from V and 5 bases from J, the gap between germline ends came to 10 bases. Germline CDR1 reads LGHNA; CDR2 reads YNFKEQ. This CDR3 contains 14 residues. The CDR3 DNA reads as TGTGCCAGCAGCCAAGATATTAGGGGGACTGAAGCTTTCTTT. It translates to CASSQDIRGTEAFF.

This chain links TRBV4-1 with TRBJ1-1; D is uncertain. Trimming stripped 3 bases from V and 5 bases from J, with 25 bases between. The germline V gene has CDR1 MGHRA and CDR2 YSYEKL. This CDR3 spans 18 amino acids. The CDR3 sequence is CASSHRKLEIPWGTEAFF. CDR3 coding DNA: TGCGCCAGCAGCCATCGAAAATTGGAGATACCTTGGGGAACTGAAGCTTTCTTT.

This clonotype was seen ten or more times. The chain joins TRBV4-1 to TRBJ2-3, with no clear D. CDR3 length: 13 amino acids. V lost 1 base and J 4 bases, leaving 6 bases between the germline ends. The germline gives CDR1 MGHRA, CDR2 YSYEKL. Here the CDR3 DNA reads TGCGCCAGCAGCCAAGTGCTCCCAGATACGCAGTATTTT. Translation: CASSQVLPDTQYF.

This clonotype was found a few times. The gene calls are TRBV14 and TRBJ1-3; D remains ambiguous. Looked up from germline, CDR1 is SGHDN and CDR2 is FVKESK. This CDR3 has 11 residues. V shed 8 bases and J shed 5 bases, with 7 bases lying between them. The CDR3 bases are TGTGCCAGCTCCTATCGAAACACCATATATTTT. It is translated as CASSYRNTIYF.